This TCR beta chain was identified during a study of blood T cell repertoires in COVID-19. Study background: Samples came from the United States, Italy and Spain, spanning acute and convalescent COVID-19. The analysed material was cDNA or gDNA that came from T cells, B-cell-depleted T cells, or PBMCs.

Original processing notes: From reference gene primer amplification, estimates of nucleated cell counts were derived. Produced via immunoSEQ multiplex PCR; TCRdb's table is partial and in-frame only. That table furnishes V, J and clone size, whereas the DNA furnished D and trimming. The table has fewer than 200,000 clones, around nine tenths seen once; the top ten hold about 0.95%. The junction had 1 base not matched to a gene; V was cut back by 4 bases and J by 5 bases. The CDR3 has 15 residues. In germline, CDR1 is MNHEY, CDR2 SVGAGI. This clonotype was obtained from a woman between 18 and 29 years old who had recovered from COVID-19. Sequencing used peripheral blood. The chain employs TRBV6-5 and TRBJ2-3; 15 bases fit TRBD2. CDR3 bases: TGTGCCAGCAGTTTGGGACTAGCGGGGGGAGATACGCAGTATTTT. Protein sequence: CASSLGLAGGDTQYF.